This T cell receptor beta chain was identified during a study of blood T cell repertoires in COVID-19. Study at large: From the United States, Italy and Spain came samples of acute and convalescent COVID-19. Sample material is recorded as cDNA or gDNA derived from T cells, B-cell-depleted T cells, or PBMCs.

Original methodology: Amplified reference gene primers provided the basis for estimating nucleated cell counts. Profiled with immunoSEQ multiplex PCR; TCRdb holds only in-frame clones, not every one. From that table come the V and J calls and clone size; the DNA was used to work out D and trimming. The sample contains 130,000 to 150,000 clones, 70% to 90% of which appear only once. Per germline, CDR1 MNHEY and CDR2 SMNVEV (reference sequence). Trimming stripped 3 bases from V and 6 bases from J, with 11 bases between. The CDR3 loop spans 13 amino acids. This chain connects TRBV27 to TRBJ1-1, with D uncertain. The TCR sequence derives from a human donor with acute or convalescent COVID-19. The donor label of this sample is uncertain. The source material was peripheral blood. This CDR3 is CASSFQERAEAFF. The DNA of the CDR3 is TGTGCCAGCAGTTTTCAGGAGAGGGCTGAAGCTTTCTTT.